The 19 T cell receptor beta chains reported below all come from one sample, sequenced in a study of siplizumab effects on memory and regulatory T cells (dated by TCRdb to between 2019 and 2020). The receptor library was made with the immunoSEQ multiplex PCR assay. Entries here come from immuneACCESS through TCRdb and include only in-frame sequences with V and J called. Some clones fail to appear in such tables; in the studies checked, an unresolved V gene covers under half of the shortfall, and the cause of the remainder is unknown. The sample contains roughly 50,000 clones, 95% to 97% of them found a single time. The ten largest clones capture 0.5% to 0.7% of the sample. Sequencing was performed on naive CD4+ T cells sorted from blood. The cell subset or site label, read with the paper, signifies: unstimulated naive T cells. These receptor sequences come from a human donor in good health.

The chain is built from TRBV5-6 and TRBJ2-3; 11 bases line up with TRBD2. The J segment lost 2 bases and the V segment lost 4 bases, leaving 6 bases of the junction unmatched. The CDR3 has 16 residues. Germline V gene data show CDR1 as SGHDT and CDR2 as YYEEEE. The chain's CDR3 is CASSVRLAGYTDTQYF. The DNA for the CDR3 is TGTGCCAGCAGCGTAAGACTAGCGGGGTACACAGATACGCAGTATTTT. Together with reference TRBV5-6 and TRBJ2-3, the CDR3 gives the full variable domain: DAGVTQSPTHLIKTRGQQVTLRCSPKSGHDTVSWYQQALGQGPQFIFQYYEEEERQRGNFPDRFSGHQFPNYSSELNVNALLLGDSALYLCASSVRLAGYTDTQYFGPGTRLTVL.

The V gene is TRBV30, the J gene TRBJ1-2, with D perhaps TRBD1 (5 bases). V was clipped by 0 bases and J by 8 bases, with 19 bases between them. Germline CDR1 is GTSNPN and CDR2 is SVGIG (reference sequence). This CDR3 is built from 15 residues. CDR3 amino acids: CAWSVFFGGEGGYTF. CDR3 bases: TGTGCCTGGAGTGTATTTTTTGGGGGAGAAGGCGGCTACACCTTC.

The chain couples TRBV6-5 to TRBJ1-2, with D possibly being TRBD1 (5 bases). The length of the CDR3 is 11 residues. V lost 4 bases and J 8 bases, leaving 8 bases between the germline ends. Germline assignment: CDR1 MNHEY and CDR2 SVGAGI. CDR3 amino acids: CASSSGRGYTF. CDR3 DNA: TGTGCCAGCAGTTCAGGGCGCGGCTACACCTTC.

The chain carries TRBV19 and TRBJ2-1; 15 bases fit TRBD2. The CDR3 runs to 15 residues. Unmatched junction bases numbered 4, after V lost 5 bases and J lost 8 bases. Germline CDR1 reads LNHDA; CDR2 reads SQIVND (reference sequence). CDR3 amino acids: CASSPGLAGGDEQFF. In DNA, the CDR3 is TGTGCCAGTAGTCCGGGACTAGCGGGAGGTGATGAGCAGTTCTTC.

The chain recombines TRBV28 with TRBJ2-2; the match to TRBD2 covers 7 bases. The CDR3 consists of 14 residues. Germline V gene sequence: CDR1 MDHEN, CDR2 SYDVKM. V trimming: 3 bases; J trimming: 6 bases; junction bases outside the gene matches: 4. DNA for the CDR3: TGTGCCAGCAGTTTGCGGGGGTTGTCCGGGGAGCTGTTTTTT. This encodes CASSLRGLSGELFF.

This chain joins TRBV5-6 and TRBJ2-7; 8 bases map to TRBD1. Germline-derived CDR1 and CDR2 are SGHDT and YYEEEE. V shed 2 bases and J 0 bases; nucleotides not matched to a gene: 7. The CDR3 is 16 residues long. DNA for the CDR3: TGTGCCAGCAGCTTTACTACAGGGGGGAACTCCTACGAGCAGTACTTC. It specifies CASSFTTGGNSYEQYF. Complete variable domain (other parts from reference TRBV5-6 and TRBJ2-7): DAGVTQSPTHLIKTRGQQVTLRCSPKSGHDTVSWYQQALGQGPQFIFQYYEEEERQRGNFPDRFSGHQFPNYSSELNVNALLLGDSALYLCASSFTTGGNSYEQYFGPGTRLTVT.

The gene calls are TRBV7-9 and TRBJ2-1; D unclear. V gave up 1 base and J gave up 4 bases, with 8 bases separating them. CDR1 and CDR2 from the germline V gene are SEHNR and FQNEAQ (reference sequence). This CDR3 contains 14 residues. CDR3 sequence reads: CASSLGNRYNEQFF. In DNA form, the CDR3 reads TGTGCCAGCAGCTTAGGCAACCGTTACAATGAGCAGTTCTTC. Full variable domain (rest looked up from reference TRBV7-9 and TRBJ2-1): DTGVSQNPRHKITKRGQNVTFRCDPISEHNRLYWYRQTLGQGPEFLTYFQNEAQLEKSRLLSDRFSAERPKGSFSTLEIQRTEQGDSAMYLCASSLGNRYNEQFFGPGTRLTVL.

The CDR3 DNA follows: TGTGCCAGCAGCCTCAACCCCGGGACTAGCTTCAATGAGCAGTTCTTC. Translation: CASSLNPGTSFNEQFF. The chain carries TRBV5-5 and TRBJ2-1; TRBD2 agrees at 9 bases. Germline V gives CDR1 SGHKS, CDR2 YYEKEE (reference sequence). The CDR3 totals 16 residues. Trimming cost V 4 bases and J 6 bases; bases outside gene matches: 11.

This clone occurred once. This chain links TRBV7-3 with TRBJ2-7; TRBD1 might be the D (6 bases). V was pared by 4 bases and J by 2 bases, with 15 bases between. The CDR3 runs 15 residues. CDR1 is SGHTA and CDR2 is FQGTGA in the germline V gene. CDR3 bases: TGTGCCAGCAGCTACCATGCAGGGGCCCCCTACGAGCAGTACTTC. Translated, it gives CASSYHAGAPYEQYF.

CDR3 in DNA: TGTGCCAGCAGGGGGGGTGGTCAAGAGACCCAGTACTTC. It is translated as CASRGGGQETQYF. The chain recombines TRBV5-4 with TRBJ2-5, with D tentatively TRBD2 (6 bases). The germline V gene has CDR1 SGHNT and CDR2 YYREEE (reference sequence). Trimming removed 5 bases from V and 2 bases from J, with 10 bases in between. This CDR3 is 13 amino acids long.

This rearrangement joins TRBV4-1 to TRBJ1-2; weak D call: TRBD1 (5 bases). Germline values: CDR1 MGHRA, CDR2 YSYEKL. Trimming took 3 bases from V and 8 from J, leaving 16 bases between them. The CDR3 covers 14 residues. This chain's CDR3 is CASSHPGRGDGYTF. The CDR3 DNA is TGCGCCAGCAGCCACCCCGGACGAGGGGACGGCTACACCTTC.

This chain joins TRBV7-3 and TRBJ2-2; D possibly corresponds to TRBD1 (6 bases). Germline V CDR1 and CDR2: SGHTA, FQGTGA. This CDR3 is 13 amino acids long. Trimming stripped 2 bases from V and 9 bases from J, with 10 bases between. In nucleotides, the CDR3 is TGTGCCAGCAGCTTATCGGACAGCCGGGAGCTGTTTTTT. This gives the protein CASSLSDSRELFF.

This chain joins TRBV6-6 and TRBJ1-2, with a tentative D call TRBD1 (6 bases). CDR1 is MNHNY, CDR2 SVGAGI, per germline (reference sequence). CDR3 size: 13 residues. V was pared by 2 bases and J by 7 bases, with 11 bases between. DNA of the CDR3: TGTGCCAGCAGTTACCTCAGGGGAGGTGGCTACACCTTC. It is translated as CASSYLRGGGYTF.

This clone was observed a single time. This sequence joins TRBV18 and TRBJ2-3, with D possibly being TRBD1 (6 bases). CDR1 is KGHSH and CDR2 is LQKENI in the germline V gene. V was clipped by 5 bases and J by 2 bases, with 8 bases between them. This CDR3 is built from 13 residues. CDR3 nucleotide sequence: TGTGCCAGCTCAACAGGGACCACAGATACGCAGTATTTT. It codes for CASSTGTTDTQYF. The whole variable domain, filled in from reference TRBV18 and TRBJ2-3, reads NAGVMQNPRHLVRRRGQEARLRCSPMKGHSHVYWYRQLPEEGLKFMVYLQKENIIDESGMPKERFSAEFPKEGPSILRIQQVVRGDSAAYFCASSTGTTDTQYFGPGTRLTVL.

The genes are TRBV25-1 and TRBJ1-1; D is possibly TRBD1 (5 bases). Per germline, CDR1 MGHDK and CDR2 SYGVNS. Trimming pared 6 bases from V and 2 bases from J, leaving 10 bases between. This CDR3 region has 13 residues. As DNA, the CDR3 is TGTGCCAGCAGAGGGACCATAAACACTGAAGCTTTCTTT. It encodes CASRGTINTEAFF.

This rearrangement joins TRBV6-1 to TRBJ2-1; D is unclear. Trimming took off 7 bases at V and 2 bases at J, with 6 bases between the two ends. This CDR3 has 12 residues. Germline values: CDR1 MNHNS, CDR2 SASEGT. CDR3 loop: CASTRTYNEQFF. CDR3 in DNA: TGTGCCAGCACCAGGACCTACAATGAGCAGTTCTTC.

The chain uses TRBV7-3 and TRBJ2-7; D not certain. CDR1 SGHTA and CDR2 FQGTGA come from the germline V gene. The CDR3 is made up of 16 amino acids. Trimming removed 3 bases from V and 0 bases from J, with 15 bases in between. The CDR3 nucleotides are TGTGCCAGCAGCTTCTTAGGCGGAACGGCCTCCTACGAGCAGTACTTC. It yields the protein CASSFLGGTASYEQYF.

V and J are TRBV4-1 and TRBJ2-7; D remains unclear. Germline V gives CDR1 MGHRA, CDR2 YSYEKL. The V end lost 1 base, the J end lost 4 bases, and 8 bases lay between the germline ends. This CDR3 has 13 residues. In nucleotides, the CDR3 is TGCGCCAGCAGCCAAGGGCCCAGATACGAGCAGTACTTC. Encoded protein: CASSQGPRYEQYF.

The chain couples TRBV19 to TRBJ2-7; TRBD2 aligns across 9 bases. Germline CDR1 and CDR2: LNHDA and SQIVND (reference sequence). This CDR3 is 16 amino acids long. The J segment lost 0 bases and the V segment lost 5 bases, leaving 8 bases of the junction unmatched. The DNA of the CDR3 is TGTGCCAGTAGTTCGGGGAGCGGGAGGATCTCCTACGAGCAGTACTTC. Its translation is CASSSGSGRISYEQYF.